This is a list of T cell receptor beta chains from one sample in a study of T cell responses to AZD1222 COVID-19 vaccine. Assay used: immunoSEQ multiplex PCR; TCRdb lists only in-frame clones, some missing. Of 150,000 to 200,000 clones in the sample, about 92% were seen once. The sequencing here drew on peripheral blood, taken on day 0 of AZD1222 vaccination. Receptor source: an adult in good health. CDR3s include the opening cysteine and the closing phenylalanine or tryptophan. A D gene is named only where the DNA matches it firmly.

length: 15; D: .; V: TRBV6-5; CDR3: CASSQPQGSLSPLHF
length: 15; D: .; V: TRBV6-5; CDR3: CASSYKKNSGNTIYF
length: 16; D: TRBD2; V: TRBV9; CDR3: CASSELAGGSPGELFF
length: 17; D: .; V: TRBV4-1; CDR3: CASSQGSGSSYNSPLHF
length: 13; D: TRBD1; V: TRBV6-5; CDR3: CASSWTGIETQYF
length: 14; D: .; V: TRBV11-2; CDR3: CASRDRSKQETQYF
length: 14; D: .; V: TRBV19; CDR3: CASSMRFDDYGYTF
length: 12; D: .; V: TRBV19; CDR3: CASSFGFNEQFF
length: 15; D: .; V: TRBV10-2; CDR3: CASNQPAGSGNTIYF
length: 12; D: .; V: TRBV5-1; CDR3: CASSLVSDTQYF
length: 13; D: .; V: TRBV7-8; CDR3: CASSGVLNTEAFF
length: 16; D: TRBD1; V: TRBV6-2/TRBV6-3; CDR3: CASSYAPGQGTDTQYF
length: 15; D: .; V: TRBV5-1; CDR3: CASSLDTGGSSPLHF
length: 16; D: .; V: TRBV9; CDR3: CASSVGSGSSSYEQYF
length: 16; D: .; V: TRBV6-2/TRBV6-3; CDR3: CASSYTPQSTNEKLFF
length: 15; D: TRBD1; V: TRBV5-6; CDR3: CASSSPGQITDTQYF